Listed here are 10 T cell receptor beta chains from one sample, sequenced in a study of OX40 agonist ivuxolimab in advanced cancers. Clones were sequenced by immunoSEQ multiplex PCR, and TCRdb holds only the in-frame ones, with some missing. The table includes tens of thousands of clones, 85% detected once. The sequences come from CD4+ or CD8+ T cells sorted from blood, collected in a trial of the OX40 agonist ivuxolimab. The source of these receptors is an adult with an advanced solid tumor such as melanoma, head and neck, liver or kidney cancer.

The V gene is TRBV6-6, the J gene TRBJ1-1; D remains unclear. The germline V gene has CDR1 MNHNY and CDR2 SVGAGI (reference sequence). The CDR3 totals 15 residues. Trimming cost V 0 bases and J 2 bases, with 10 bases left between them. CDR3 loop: CASSYSANLNTEAFF. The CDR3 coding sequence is TGTGCCAGCAGTTACTCTGCGAATCTCAACACTGAAGCTTTCTTT.

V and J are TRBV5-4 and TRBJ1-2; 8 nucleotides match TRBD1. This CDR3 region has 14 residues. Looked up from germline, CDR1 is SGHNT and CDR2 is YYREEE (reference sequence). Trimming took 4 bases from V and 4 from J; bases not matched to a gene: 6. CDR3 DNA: TGTGCCAGCAGCCCACCGACAGGGGCCTATGGCTACACCTTC. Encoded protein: CASSPPTGAYGYTF.

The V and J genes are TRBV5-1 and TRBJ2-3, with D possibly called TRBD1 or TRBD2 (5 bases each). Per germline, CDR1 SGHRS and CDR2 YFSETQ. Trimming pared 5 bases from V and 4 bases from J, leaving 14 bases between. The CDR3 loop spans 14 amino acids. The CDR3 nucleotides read TGCGCCAGCAGGAGGGTGACAGTGTCAGATACGCAGTATTTT. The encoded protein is CASRRVTVSDTQYF.

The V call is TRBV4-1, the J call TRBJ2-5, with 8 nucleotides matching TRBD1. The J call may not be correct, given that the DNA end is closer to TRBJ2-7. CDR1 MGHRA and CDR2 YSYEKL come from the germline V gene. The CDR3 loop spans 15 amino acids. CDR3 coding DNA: TGCGCCAGCAGCCAGGATCCGGGACAGGAGTACGAGCAGTACTTC. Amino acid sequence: CASSQDPGQEYEQYF.

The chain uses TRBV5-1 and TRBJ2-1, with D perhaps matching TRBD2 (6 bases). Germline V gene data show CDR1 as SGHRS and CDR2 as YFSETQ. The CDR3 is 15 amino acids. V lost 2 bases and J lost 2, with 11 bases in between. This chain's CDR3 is CASSLVGEAYNEQFF. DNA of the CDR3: TGCGCCAGCAGCTTAGTAGGGGAGGCCTACAATGAGCAGTTCTTC.

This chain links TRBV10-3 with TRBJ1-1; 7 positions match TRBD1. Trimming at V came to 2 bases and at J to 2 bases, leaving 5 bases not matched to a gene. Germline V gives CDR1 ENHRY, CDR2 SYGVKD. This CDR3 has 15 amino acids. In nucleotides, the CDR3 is TGTGCCATCAGTGAGGGGGGGACAGTCAACACTGAAGCTTTCTTT. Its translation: CAISEGGTVNTEAFF.

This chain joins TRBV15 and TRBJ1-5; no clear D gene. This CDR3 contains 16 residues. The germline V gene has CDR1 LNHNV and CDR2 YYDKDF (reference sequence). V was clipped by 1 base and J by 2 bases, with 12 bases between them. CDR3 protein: CATSRVYSERNQPQHF. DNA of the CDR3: TGTGCCACCAGCAGAGTTTATAGTGAGCGCAATCAGCCCCAGCATTTT. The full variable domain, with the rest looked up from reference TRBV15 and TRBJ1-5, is DAMVIQNPRYQVTQFGKPVTLSCSQTLNHNVMYWYQQKSSQAPKLLFHYYDKDFNNEADTPDNFQSRRPNTSFCFLDIRSPGLGDTAMYLCATSRVYSERNQPQHFGDGTRLSIL.

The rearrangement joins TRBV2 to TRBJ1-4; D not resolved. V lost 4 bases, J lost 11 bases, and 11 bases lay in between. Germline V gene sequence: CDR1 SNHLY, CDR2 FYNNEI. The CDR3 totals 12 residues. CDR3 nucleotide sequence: TGTGCCAGCAGTGTAAGGCCCGAGAAACTGTTTTTT. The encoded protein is CASSVRPEKLFF. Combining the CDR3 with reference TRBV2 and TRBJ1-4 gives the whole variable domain EPEVTQTPSHQVTQMGQEVILRCVPISNHLYFYWYRQILGQKVEFLVSFYNNEISEKSEIFDDQFSVERPDGSNFTLKIRSTKLEDSAMYFCASSVRPEKLFFGSGTQLSVL.

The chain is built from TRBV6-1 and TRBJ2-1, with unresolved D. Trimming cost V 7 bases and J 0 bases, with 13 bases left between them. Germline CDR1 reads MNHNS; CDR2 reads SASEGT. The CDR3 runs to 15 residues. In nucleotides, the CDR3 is TGTGCCAGCACCCCCCGGGTAAGCTCCTACAATGAGCAGTTCTTC. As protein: CASTPRVSSYNEQFF.

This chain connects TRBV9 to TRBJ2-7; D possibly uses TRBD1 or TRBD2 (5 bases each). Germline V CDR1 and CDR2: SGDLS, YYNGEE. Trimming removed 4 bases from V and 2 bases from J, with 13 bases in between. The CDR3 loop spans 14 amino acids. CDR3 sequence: CASSNRDGPYEQYF. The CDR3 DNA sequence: TGTGCCAGCAGCAACCGGGACGGCCCCTACGAGCAGTACTTC. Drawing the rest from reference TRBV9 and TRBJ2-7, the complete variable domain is DSGVTQTPKHLITATGQRVTLRCSPRSGDLSVYWYQQSLDQGLQFLIQYYNGEERAKGNILERFSAQQFPDLHSELNLSSLELGDSALYFCASSNRDGPYEQYFGPGTRLTVT.